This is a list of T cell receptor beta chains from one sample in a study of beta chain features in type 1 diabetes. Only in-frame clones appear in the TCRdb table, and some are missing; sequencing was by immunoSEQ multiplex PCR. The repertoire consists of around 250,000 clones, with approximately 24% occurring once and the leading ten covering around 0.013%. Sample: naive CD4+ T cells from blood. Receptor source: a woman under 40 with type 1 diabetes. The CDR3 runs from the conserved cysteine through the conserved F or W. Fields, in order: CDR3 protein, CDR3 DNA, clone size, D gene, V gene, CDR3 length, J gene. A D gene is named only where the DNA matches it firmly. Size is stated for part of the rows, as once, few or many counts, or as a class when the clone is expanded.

CDR3 protein: CASSRGTEETQYF
CDR3 DNA: TGTGCCAGCAGCAGAGGGACAGAAGAGACCCAGTACTTC
clone size: few
D gene: TRBD1
V gene: TRBV7-3
CDR3 length: 13
J gene: TRBJ2-5

CDR3 protein: CSATSGQPFF
CDR3 DNA: TGCAGCGCGACTAGCGGGCAACCGTTCTTC
clone size: .
D gene: TRBD2
V gene: TRBV29-1
CDR3 length: 10
J gene: TRBJ2-1

CDR3 protein: CASSLAGGAYEKLFF
CDR3 DNA: TGTGCCAGCAGCTTAGCTGGGGGCGCTTATGAAAAACTGTTTTTT
clone size: .
D gene: .
V gene: TRBV7-2
CDR3 length: 15
J gene: TRBJ1-4

CDR3 protein: CASSLSSPMNTEAFF
CDR3 DNA: TGTGCCAGCAGTTTAAGTAGCCCGATGAACACTGAAGCTTTCTTT
clone size: .
D gene: .
V gene: TRBV28
CDR3 length: 15
J gene: TRBJ1-1

CDR3 protein: CASSTGLADYQETQYF
CDR3 DNA: TGTGCCAGCAGCACGGGACTAGCGGATTATCAAGAGACCCAGTACTTC
clone size: .
D gene: TRBD2
V gene: TRBV7-9
CDR3 length: 16
J gene: TRBJ2-5

CDR3 protein: CASSLSGQGRQETQYF
CDR3 DNA: TGTGCCAGCAGCCTCTCGGGACAGGGAAGGCAAGAGACCCAGTACTTC
clone size: .
D gene: TRBD1
V gene: TRBV9
CDR3 length: 16
J gene: TRBJ2-5

CDR3 protein: CASSLVTSGDASDTQYF
CDR3 DNA: TGCGCCAGCAGCTTGGTTACTAGCGGGGACGCGTCAGATACGCAGTATTTT
clone size: .
D gene: TRBD2
V gene: TRBV5-1
CDR3 length: 17
J gene: TRBJ2-3

CDR3 protein: CASSEAGVSNQPQHF
CDR3 DNA: TGTGCCAGCAGTGAAGCAGGGGTCAGCAATCAGCCCCAGCATTTT
clone size: .
D gene: .
V gene: TRBV6-1
CDR3 length: 15
J gene: TRBJ1-5

CDR3 protein: CARAYGTGCYEQYF
CDR3 DNA: TGTGCCAGGGCCTACGGGACAGGGTGCTACGAGCAGTACTTC
clone size: few
D gene: TRBD1
V gene: TRBV27
CDR3 length: 14
J gene: TRBJ2-7

CDR3 protein: CSGLLGTKYEQYF
CDR3 DNA: TGCAGCGGCTTACTAGGGACAAAGTACGAGCAGTACTTC
clone size: few
D gene: .
V gene: TRBV29-1
CDR3 length: 13
J gene: TRBJ2-7

CDR3 protein: CSARLGLSTDTQYF
CDR3 DNA: TGCAGCGCTCGCCTGGGGCTCAGCACAGATACGCAGTATTTT
clone size: .
D gene: .
V gene: TRBV29-1
CDR3 length: 14
J gene: TRBJ2-3

CDR3 protein: CASSEGLAGGRKFF
CDR3 DNA: TGTGCCAGCAGTGAGGGACTAGCGGGGGGGAGGAAGTTCTTC
clone size: .
D gene: TRBD2
V gene: TRBV2
CDR3 length: 14
J gene: TRBJ2-1

CDR3 protein: CASSNGQGYGYTF
CDR3 DNA: TGTGCCAGCAGTAACGGACAGGGCTATGGCTACACCTTC
clone size: few
D gene: TRBD1
V gene: TRBV7-3
CDR3 length: 13
J gene: TRBJ1-2

CDR3 protein: CAWSVSQETQYF
CDR3 DNA: TGTGCCTGGAGTGTCAGTCAAGAGACCCAGTACTTC
clone size: .
D gene: .
V gene: TRBV30
CDR3 length: 12
J gene: TRBJ2-5

CDR3 protein: CASSPQGTVQETQYF
CDR3 DNA: TGTGCCAGCAGCCCCCAAGGGACAGTTCAAGAGACCCAGTACTTC
clone size: few
D gene: TRBD1
V gene: TRBV9
CDR3 length: 15
J gene: TRBJ2-5

CDR3 protein: CSVAIAGLSTDTQYF
CDR3 DNA: TGCAGCGTTGCCATAGCGGGCCTCAGCACAGATACGCAGTATTTT
clone size: .
D gene: TRBD2
V gene: TRBV29-1
CDR3 length: 15
J gene: TRBJ2-3

CDR3 protein: CAWEVAGGNEQFF
CDR3 DNA: TGTGCCTGGGAGGTAGCGGGAGGGAATGAGCAGTTCTTC
clone size: .
D gene: TRBD2
V gene: TRBV30
CDR3 length: 13
J gene: TRBJ2-1

CDR3 protein: CAISDSTGIHGYTF
CDR3 DNA: TGTGCCATCAGTGACTCGACAGGAATTCATGGCTACACCTTC
clone size: few
D gene: .
V gene: TRBV10-3
CDR3 length: 14
J gene: TRBJ1-2

CDR3 protein: CASSFVGQLFTYGYTF
CDR3 DNA: TGTGCCAGCAGTTTCGTTGGACAGCTTTTTACCTATGGCTACACCTTC
clone size: .
D gene: .
V gene: TRBV28
CDR3 length: 16
J gene: TRBJ1-2

CDR3 protein: CASSLEGKNTEAFF
CDR3 DNA: TGCGCCAGCAGCTTGGAGGGGAAGAACACTGAAGCTTTCTTT
clone size: few
D gene: .
V gene: TRBV5-1
CDR3 length: 14
J gene: TRBJ1-1

CDR3 protein: CASSLERGLQETQYF
CDR3 DNA: TGCGCCAGCAGCTTGGAGCGGGGACTACAAGAGACCCAGTACTTC
clone size: few
D gene: TRBD2
V gene: TRBV5-1
CDR3 length: 15
J gene: TRBJ2-5

CDR3 protein: CASSQTVTGELFF
CDR3 DNA: TGTGCCAGCTCGCAGACAGTTACCGGGGAGCTGTTTTTT
clone size: few
D gene: .
V gene: TRBV18
CDR3 length: 13
J gene: TRBJ2-2

CDR3 protein: CASSPTRGNYYEQYF
CDR3 DNA: TGCGCCAGCAGCCCCACTAGAGGGAATTACTACGAGCAGTACTTC
clone size: .
D gene: .
V gene: TRBV5-1
CDR3 length: 15
J gene: TRBJ2-7

CDR3 protein: CAWSRPGDMNTEAFF
CDR3 DNA: TGTGCCTGGAGTAGGCCGGGAGACATGAACACTGAAGCTTTCTTT
clone size: .
D gene: .
V gene: TRBV30
CDR3 length: 15
J gene: TRBJ1-1

CDR3 protein: CASSPEPRQGYTF
CDR3 DNA: TGCGCCAGCAGCCCCGAACCCAGGCAGGGCTACACCTTC
clone size: .
D gene: .
V gene: TRBV5-1
CDR3 length: 13
J gene: TRBJ1-2

CDR3 protein: CASSQAGRGSETQYF
CDR3 DNA: TGCGCCAGCAGTCAAGCAGGGCGGGGGTCAGAGACCCAGTACTTC
clone size: .
D gene: TRBD2
V gene: TRBV23-1
CDR3 length: 15
J gene: TRBJ2-5

CDR3 protein: CASSKTGLDYEQYF
CDR3 DNA: TGTGCCAGCAGTAAGACGGGACTGGATTACGAGCAGTACTTC
clone size: .
D gene: .
V gene: TRBV9
CDR3 length: 14
J gene: TRBJ2-7

CDR3 protein: CASSVATSDTEAFF
CDR3 DNA: TGTGCCAGCAGCGTAGCGACATCGGACACTGAAGCTTTCTTT
clone size: .
D gene: .
V gene: TRBV9
CDR3 length: 14
J gene: TRBJ1-1

CDR3 protein: CASSIGGNTEAFF
CDR3 DNA: TGTGCCAGTAGTATCGGTGGGAACACTGAAGCTTTCTTT
clone size: .
D gene: .
V gene: TRBV19
CDR3 length: 13
J gene: TRBJ1-1

CDR3 protein: CASSQEGEAGFYNEQFF
CDR3 DNA: TGCGCCAGCAGCCAAGAAGGAGAAGCGGGGTTCTACAATGAGCAGTTCTTC
clone size: .
D gene: TRBD2
V gene: TRBV4-1
CDR3 length: 17
J gene: TRBJ2-1

CDR3 protein: CASSSGLVYNEQFF
CDR3 DNA: TGTGCCAGCAGCTCGGGACTAGTTTACAATGAGCAGTTCTTC
clone size: .
D gene: TRBD2
V gene: TRBV7-3
CDR3 length: 14
J gene: TRBJ2-1

CDR3 protein: CASSQVLGKGNYGYTF
CDR3 DNA: TGCGCCAGCAGCCAAGTTTTAGGGAAGGGGAACTATGGCTACACCTTC
clone size: .
D gene: .
V gene: TRBV4-1
CDR3 length: 16
J gene: TRBJ1-2

CDR3 protein: CASSPTGDPDTQYF
CDR3 DNA: TGTGCCAGCAGCCCCACAGGGGATCCAGATACGCAGTATTTT
clone size: .
D gene: TRBD1
V gene: TRBV9
CDR3 length: 14
J gene: TRBJ2-3

CDR3 protein: CASSLAQEGEQFF
CDR3 DNA: TGCGCCAGCAGCTTGGCGCAGGAAGGTGAGCAGTTCTTC
clone size: few
D gene: .
V gene: TRBV5-1
CDR3 length: 13
J gene: TRBJ2-1

CDR3 protein: CAWSRGSGNQPQHF
CDR3 DNA: TGTGCCTGGAGTCGGGGGTCGGGCAATCAGCCCCAGCATTTT
clone size: .
D gene: .
V gene: TRBV30
CDR3 length: 14
J gene: TRBJ1-5

CDR3 protein: CASSLQGATGELFF
CDR3 DNA: TGTGCCAGCAGTTTACAGGGGGCCACCGGGGAGCTGTTTTTT
clone size: .
D gene: TRBD1
V gene: TRBV11-2
CDR3 length: 14
J gene: TRBJ2-2